This TCR beta chain came from a study of cytomegalovirus exposure and HLA in healthy donors. Study-wide background: Sequencing of approximately 190 million T cells in an earlier analysis found around 110 million unique TCR beta sequences. Study-wide findings and caveats: TCR beta V- and J-gene trimming was later associated with a missense DCLRE1C variant. Among TCR beta chains of equal frequency, HLA-associated ones were more clonally expanded in a later analysis. Among TCR sequences, most were rare, though some public TCRs appeared in many donors.

The germline CDR1 and CDR2 sequences are MNHNY and SVGAGI (reference sequence). The V and J ends lost 7 bases and 4 bases respectively, with 19 bases between them. The CDR3 is 15 amino acids. Researchers ran the PCR with 60 Vbeta and 13 Jbeta primers. Sequencing was performed with immunoSEQ multiplex PCR; in TCRdb, only in-frame clones are kept and a portion is missing. Altogether approximately 140,000 clones are present, about 80% being singletons, with the ten largest covering around 5%. Details on this clone: Antigen: not known.

The chain joins TRBV6-6 to TRBJ1-2, with a tentative D call TRBD1 (6 bases). Sequenced: PBMCs. This receptor was identified in a male donor in good health and CMV-seronegative. The DNA for the CDR3 is TGTGCCAGCACCCTGGGGGGGGGCTCGGGCTATGGCTACACCTTC. It codes for CASTLGGGSGYGYTF.